This is a list of T cell receptor beta chains from one sample in a study of siplizumab effects on memory and regulatory T cells. Sequencing used immunoSEQ multiplex PCR; TCRdb keeps in-frame clones, though not all of them. The sample records tens of thousands of clones, approximately 93% being singletons. Sequences were obtained from CD8+ T cells sorted from blood. Source of these receptors: a human donor in good health. CDR3s include the opening cysteine and the closing phenylalanine or tryptophan. The order of the fields is clone size, V gene, D gene, J gene, CDR3 protein, CDR3 DNA. D genes are given only for firm matches. Clone size appears in some rows only: once, few, many, or a class for an expanded clone.

once	TRBV6-1	.	TRBJ1-4	CASSGTDSNEKLFF	TGTGCCAGCAGTGGGACAGACTCTAATGAAAAACTGTTTTTT
.	TRBV6-5	.	TRBJ2-7	CASSYSLESEQYF	TGTGCCAGCAGTTACTCGTTAGAGAGCGAGCAGTACTTC
.	TRBV4-1	TRBD1	TRBJ2-1	CASSATTGGNEQFF	TGCGCCAGCAGCGCGACGACAGGGGGGAATGAGCAGTTCTTC
.	TRBV4-3	.	TRBJ1-5	CASSQDLGGGLDNQPQHF	TGCGCCAGCAGCCAAGATTTAGGAGGGGGTCTTGACAATCAGCCCCAGCATTTT
.	TRBV19	TRBD1	TRBJ2-7	CASSIFSGQVPYEQYF	TGTGCCAGTAGTATCTTCAGCGGACAGGTCCCCTACGAGCAGTACTTC
.	TRBV5-1	TRBD1	TRBJ1-1	CASSLVGTGRPEAFF	TGCGCCAGCAGCTTGGTTGGGACAGGGAGGCCTGAAGCTTTCTTT
.	TRBV9	.	TRBJ2-5	CASSVTGNYQETQYF	TGTGCCAGCAGCGTAACCGGGAACTACCAAGAGACCCAGTACTTC
.	TRBV9	.	TRBJ2-2	CASSGNTKGPNTGELFF	TGTGCCAGCAGCGGTAACACGAAGGGCCCGAACACCGGGGAGCTGTTTTTT
once	TRBV2	.	TRBJ2-7	CASSEAWDSYEQYF	TGTGCCAGCAGTGAAGCGTGGGACTCCTACGAGCAGTACTTC
.	TRBV27	.	TRBJ1-2	CASSLSASALGGYTF	TGTGCCAGCAGTTTATCGGCCTCTGCCCTAGGAGGCTACACCTTC
.	TRBV4-1	.	TRBJ1-1	CASSQDFTNTEAFF	TGCGCCAGCAGCCAAGATTTTACGAACACTGAAGCTTTCTTT
once	TRBV27	.	TRBJ2-7	CASSHRAGYEQYF	TGTGCCAGCAGCCATAGGGCAGGGTACGAGCAGTACTTC
.	TRBV2	TRBD2	TRBJ2-7	CASSVPELAGSYEQYF	TGTGCCAGCAGCGTCCCCGAACTAGCGGGATCCTACGAGCAGTACTTC
.	TRBV4-1	.	TRBJ1-1	CASSQSVGMNTEAFF	TGCGCCAGCAGCCAAAGTGTAGGGATGAACACTGAAGCTTTCTTT
.	TRBV6-4	.	TRBJ1-1	CAISGQVEGENTEAFF	TGTGCCATCAGTGGCCAGGTGGAGGGGGAGAACACTGAAGCTTTCTTT
.	TRBV13	.	TRBJ1-1	CASSPEGRPEAFF	TGTGCCAGCAGTCCGGAGGGTCGTCCTGAAGCTTTCTTT
.	TRBV9	.	TRBJ2-3	CASSVAGGAVDTQYF	TGTGCCAGCAGCGTAGCTGGGGGGGCCGTAGATACGCAGTATTTT
.	TRBV19	.	TRBJ2-7	CASSLFVFYEQYF	TGTGCCAGTAGCCTATTTGTCTTCTACGAGCAGTACTTC
.	TRBV7-9	TRBD2	TRBJ2-1	CASSDTSGRDEQFF	TGTGCCAGCAGCGATACTAGCGGGAGGGATGAGCAGTTCTTC
.	TRBV7-8	.	TRBJ2-7	CASSSPPQQDLKDYEQYF	TGTGCCAGCAGCTCACCCCCCCAACAGGACCTTAAAGACTACGAGCAGTACTTC
.	TRBV18	TRBD1	TRBJ2-5	CASSRSGTGQETQYF	TGTGCCAGCTCACGTTCCGGGACAGGCCAAGAGACCCAGTACTTC
few	TRBV6-1	TRBD2	TRBJ2-5	CASSELAGGQETQYF	TGTGCCAGCAGTGAACTAGCGGGAGGCCAAGAGACCCAGTACTTC
.	TRBV27	.	TRBJ2-5	CASSSRSTRLETQYF	TGTGCCAGCAGTTCGCGCTCAACTAGACTCGAGACCCAGTACTTC
.	TRBV27	TRBD1	TRBJ2-3	CASSLDRGLGDTQYF	TGTGCCAGCAGTTTGGACAGGGGGCTGGGAGATACGCAGTATTTT
.	TRBV7-9	TRBD1	TRBJ1-2	CASSWTGAPYGYTF	TGTGCCAGCAGCTGGACAGGGGCCCCCTATGGCTACACCTTC
.	TRBV27	.	TRBJ2-1	CASSTGTLNEQFF	TGTGCCAGCAGTACCGGGACTCTCAATGAGCAGTTCTTC
.	TRBV7-3	.	TRBJ2-5	CASSPTIAETQYF	TGTGCCAGCAGCCCTACCATTGCAGAGACCCAGTACTTC
once	TRBV4-2	TRBD2	TRBJ2-1	CASSPPREGGDEQFF	TGTGCCAGCAGCCCCCCCCGGGAGGGCGGGGATGAGCAGTTCTTC
.	TRBV7-9	.	TRBJ2-7	CASSLKKAGEYEQYF	TGTGCCAGCAGCTTAAAGAAGGCAGGGGAATACGAGCAGTACTTC
.	TRBV5-6	.	TRBJ1-5	CASSLGPNSNQPQHF	TGTGCCAGCAGCTTGGGACCGAATAGCAATCAGCCCCAGCATTTT
once	TRBV4-1	.	TRBJ2-7	CASSRLEGYEQYF	TGCGCCAGCAGCCGCCTAGAGGGCTACGAGCAGTACTTC
.	TRBV6-6	TRBD1	TRBJ2-1	CASSTRDRVVNEQFF	TGTGCCAGCAGTACCCGGGACAGGGTTGTCAATGAGCAGTTCTTC
.	TRBV2	TRBD1	TRBJ2-5	CASSEIGTGVQETQYF	TGTGCCAGCAGTGAAATTGGGACAGGGGTCCAAGAGACCCAGTACTTC
.	TRBV11-2	.	TRBJ1-1	CASSLGGLAMKAEAFF	TGTGCCAGCAGCTTAGGCGGGCTAGCTATGAAGGCTGAAGCTTTCTTT
.	TRBV4-1	.	TRBJ2-1	CASSPNHNNEQFF	TGCGCCAGCAGCCCAAATCATAACAATGAGCAGTTCTTC
.	TRBV23-1	.	TRBJ2-2	CASSQSQGALVELFF	TGCGCCAGCAGTCAATCCCAGGGAGCTTTAGTGGAGCTGTTTTTT
.	TRBV13	.	TRBJ2-1	CASSFRQRNEQFF	TGTGCCAGCAGCTTTAGACAGCGCAATGAGCAGTTCTTC
.	TRBV4-1	TRBD1	TRBJ2-7	CASSSGTGPYEQYF	TGCGCCAGCAGCTCCGGGACAGGGCCCTACGAGCAGTACTTC
.	TRBV14	.	TRBJ1-1	CASSQDIVGTEAFF	TGTGCCAGCAGCCAAGATATTGTTGGGACTGAAGCTTTCTTT
.	TRBV28	.	TRBJ1-1	CASSFSPQGWDTEAFF	TGTGCCAGCAGTTTTTCCCCTCAGGGGTGGGACACTGAAGCTTTCTTT
.	TRBV28	TRBD1	TRBJ1-1	CASSRPGTGFYTEAFF	TGTGCCAGCAGTCGTCCCGGGACAGGTTTCTACACTGAAGCTTTCTTT
.	TRBV6-1	.	TRBJ1-4	CASSETAATNEKLFF	TGTGCCAGCAGTGAAACGGCCGCAACTAATGAAAAACTGTTTTTT
.	TRBV14	TRBD2	TRBJ2-1	CASSRKDEALFLGGRYNEQFF	TGTGCCAGCAGCCGGAAAGACGAGGCTCTGTTTCTGGGGGGGAGATACAATGAGCAGTTCTTC
.	TRBV7-8	TRBD1	TRBJ2-5	CASSLAGTGLQETQYF	TGTGCCAGCAGCTTAGCTGGGACAGGGCTCCAAGAGACCCAGTACTTC
.	TRBV19	.	TRBJ1-1	CASTRWGALPEAFF	TGTGCCAGTACCCGGTGGGGGGCGTTGCCTGAAGCTTTCTTT
.	TRBV5-6	TRBD1	TRBJ1-2	CASSTPQGAGHYGYTF	TGTGCCAGCAGCACACCGCAGGGGGCTGGGCACTATGGCTACACCTTC
.	TRBV27	.	TRBJ1-5	CASSGISGGNQPQHF	TGTGCCAGCAGTGGGATCTCTGGGGGTAATCAGCCCCAGCATTTT
once	TRBV9	TRBD1	TRBJ1-3	CASSARTGGDSGNTIYF	TGTGCCAGCAGCGCCCGGACAGGGGGAGATTCTGGAAACACCATATATTTT
.	TRBV5-6	.	TRBJ2-2	CASSLGQGVTGELFF	TGTGCCAGCAGCTTGGGTCAGGGAGTCACCGGGGAGCTGTTTTTT
.	TRBV5-6	TRBD1	TRBJ2-7	CASSWGQGDYEQYF	TGTGCCAGCAGCTGGGGACAGGGTGATTACGAGCAGTACTTC
.	TRBV11-2	TRBD1	TRBJ2-3	CASSSTTGLTDTQYF	TGTGCCAGCAGCTCCACGACAGGGTTAACAGATACGCAGTATTTT
few	TRBV2	.	TRBJ1-2	CASSEGGVYYGYTF	TGTGCCAGCAGTGAGGGTGGAGTTTATTATGGCTACACCTTC
.	TRBV11-2	TRBD1	TRBJ2-7	CASSSTDRVYEQYF	TGTGCCAGCAGCTCCACGGACAGGGTATACGAGCAGTACTTC
.	TRBV9	.	TRBJ1-1	CASSVVGTSTEAFF	TGTGCCAGCAGCGTAGTTGGGACAAGCACTGAAGCTTTCTTT
.	TRBV4-3	.	TRBJ1-1	CASSQAGDTEAFF	TGCGCCAGCAGCCAAGCGGGGGACACTGAAGCTTTCTTT
once	TRBV12-5	TRBD2	TRBJ2-1	CASGFSLAGVWDEQFF	TGTGCTAGTGGTTTCTCGCTAGCGGGAGTCTGGGATGAGCAGTTCTTC
few	TRBV7-2	.	TRBJ1-1	CASSTPQANTEAFF	TGTGCCAGCAGTACTCCCCAAGCGAACACTGAAGCTTTCTTT